This T cell receptor (beta chain) was sequenced for a study of shared clonotypes between healthy human individuals. Study summary: The study used three CD4 naive, three CD4 memory, two CD8 naive and one CD8 memory plate per donor.

Libraries were prepared by immunoSEQ multiplex PCR; TCRdb keeps only in-frame clonotypes and omits some of them. There are roughly 1,500,000 clones in the sample; less than 99% occur only once, and around 0.38% lies in the top ten. General observations from the study: Sequencing depth was a factor that was expected to affect clonotype sharing among donors. Sharing across four donors was highest in naive CD4 (around 5%) and lowest in memory CD8 (0.4%).

This clone was recorded once. Its antigen is undetermined. Trimming took 4 bases from V and 4 from J; bases not matched to a gene: 4. CDR1 is SQVTM and CDR2 is ANQGSEA in the germline V gene. The CDR3 extends over 14 amino acids. The rearrangement links TRBV29-1 to TRBJ2-6; TRBD1 aligns across 7 bases. Source material: naive CD4+ T cells sorted from blood. Stated subset: CD45RA+ positively selected. The sequence was collected from a man between 25 and 39 years old in good health. The CDR3 here is CSVVGGAGANVLTF. The DNA for the CDR3 is TGCAGCGTTGTAGGGGGCGCCGGGGCCAACGTCCTGACTTTC.